Reported below is one T cell receptor (beta chain). In the original analysis: Using reference gene primer amplification, nucleated cell counts were estimated. The protocol was immunoSEQ multiplex PCR, while the TCRdb copy is restricted to in-frame clones and leaves out a portion. V and J calls plus clone size are reproduced from that table; the DNA served to infer D and trimming. The sample records about 40,000 clones, around 83% being singletons. The data were obtained in a study of blood T cell repertoires in COVID-19. Overall study: Samples taken during acute and convalescent COVID-19 were collected in the United States, Italy and Spain. In each case, the material was cDNA or gDNA derived from T cells, B-cell-depleted T cells, or PBMCs.

V lost 2 bases, J lost 4 bases, and 11 bases stayed unmatched. Germline V gene data show CDR1 as SGHTA and CDR2 as FQGNSA. The CDR3 contains 17 residues. V gene TRBV7-2 combines with J gene TRBJ2-3, with 8 bases matching TRBD2. The receptor was isolated from a human donor with acute or convalescent COVID-19. The donor label of this sample is uncertain. Specimen: peripheral blood. The CDR3 region is CASSLLDSGEFADTQYF. The CDR3 DNA reads as TGTGCCAGCAGCTTACTTGATAGCGGGGAATTCGCAGATACGCAGTATTTT.